This record looks at one TCR beta chain sequence and its context. The V end lost 2 bases, the J end lost 5 bases, and 10 bases lay between the germline ends. The germline V gene has CDR1 ENHRY and CDR2 SYGVKD. This CDR3 is 14 amino acids long. Some clones are missing from TCRdb's copy, which holds only in-frame ones; the method was immunoSEQ multiplex PCR. In the table there are 60,000 to 90,000 clones, nearly 97% of which are singletons. The sample is drawn from a study of technical replicates of blood from a handful of donors. The TCR originated in a human donor in good health. The sequenced sample was T cells isolated from PBMCs. This chain uses TRBV10-3 with TRBJ1-5; TRBD1 might be the D (6 bases). The CDR3 protein is CAISERKGDQPQHF. CDR3 coding DNA: TGTGCCATCAGTGAGCGTAAGGGGGATCAGCCCCAGCATTTT.